This TCR beta chain came from a study of cytomegalovirus exposure and HLA in healthy donors. Points from the study as a whole: Relative to equally common others, HLA-associated TCR beta chains showed greater clonal expansion in a later analysis.

13 Jbeta primers and 60 Vbeta primers were used for the PCR. This table comes from immunoSEQ multiplex PCR, and its TCRdb copy is limited to in-frame clones, with some not included. Of over 150,000 clones listed, about 69% are singletons. This clone was seen a handful of times. Its target is unknown. V gave up 0 bases and J gave up 1 base; unmatched junction bases: 3. Germline values: CDR1 GTSNPN, CDR2 SVGIG (reference sequence). This CDR3 region has 16 residues. This chain uses TRBV30 with TRBJ1-5; 10 nucleotides line up with TRBD1. This receptor was identified in a male donor in good health and CMV-seronegative. Specimen: PBMCs. The CDR3 nucleotides read TGTGCCTGGAGTGTGGTGGGACAGGGGAGCAATCAGCCCCAGCATTTT. Translated: CAWSVVGQGSNQPQHF.